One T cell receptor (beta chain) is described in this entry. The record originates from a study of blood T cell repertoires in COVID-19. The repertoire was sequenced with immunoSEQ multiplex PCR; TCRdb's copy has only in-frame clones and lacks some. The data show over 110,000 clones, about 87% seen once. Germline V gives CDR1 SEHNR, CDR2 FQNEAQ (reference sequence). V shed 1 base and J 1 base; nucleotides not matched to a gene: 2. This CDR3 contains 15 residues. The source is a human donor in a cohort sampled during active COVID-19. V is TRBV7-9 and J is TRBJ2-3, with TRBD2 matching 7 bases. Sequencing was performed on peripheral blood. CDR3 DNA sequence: TGTGCCAGCAGCTTAGGGCTAGCGGGCACAGATACGCAGTATTTT. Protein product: CASSLGLAGTDTQYF. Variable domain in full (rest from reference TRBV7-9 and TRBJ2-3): DTGVSQNPRHKITKRGQNVTFRCDPISEHNRLYWYRQTLGQGPEFLTYFQNEAQLEKSRLLSDRFSAERPKGSFSTLEIQRTEQGDSAMYLCASSLGLAGTDTQYFGPGTRLTVL.